This TCR beta chain is drawn from a study of T cell clonality in common variable immunodeficiency (dated by TCRdb to between 2015 and 2017). This clone was counted many times. No antigen is known for it. Its ends do not fully match the called genes, so a read error is possible. The missing CDR3 end, 3 residues past where the read stops, is filled in from the germline J gene. CVID samples and control samples contributed equivalent amounts of genomic DNA as sequencing input. For every sample, a 60 bp segment covering the rearranged TCRbeta CDR3 region was amplified and then sequenced. The immunoSEQ assay, a bias-corrected multiplex PCR combined with high-throughput sequencing, was used to amplify TCRbeta. As for how the authors treated the data: Every unique nucleotide sequence was considered a clone and was annotated with V, D and J genes, copy number and frequency. Sequences were labeled productive if in frame, and non-productive if out of frame or containing stop codons. As previously described, Shannon's entropy was used to calculate clonality. The predicted amino acid sequences of productive clones were used to derive the mean CDR3 Kyte-Doolittle hydropathy. Hierarchical clustering of scaled V gene usage was performed with the R hclust function using Manhattan distance and complete linkage. To assess clone sharing by CDR3 amino acid sequence, 12 repertoires per group were resampled over 100 rounds. Repertoires were searched for approximately 70 published EBV-specific and fewer than 300 published CMV-specific TCRbeta sequences. A couple of CVID samples that yielded fewer than 10,000 sequences were excluded from the analysis, so roughly 40 CVID repertoires were retained. TCRdb carries this immuneACCESS record with in-frame sequences only. Its versions omit some clonotypes, under half of them owing to an unresolved V gene in the studies checked, with the rest unexplained. V, J and clone size were drawn from that table, and D and trimming were deduced from the DNA. This sample was tabulated with some 45,000 clones, among which there are no singletons. 2% to 2.5% of the sample goes to the ten largest clones.

CDR1 and CDR2, per the germline V gene, are MNHNS and SASEGT. The CDR3 sequence holds 16 residues, the cysteine and phenylalanine included. The DNA covers only part of the CDR3, 39 bases in frame from base 1. Both CVID patients and healthy controls were predominantly of Caucasian heritage. From each donor, about 4.5 to 9 ml of heparinized peripheral whole blood was collected. TCRbeta CDR3 repertoires were sequenced from genomic DNA of adults with common variable immune deficiency (CVID) and healthy adult controls. The control group comprised some 22 healthy adult volunteers, around twelve female and about 10 male, aged about 23 to 66 years with a mean age of around 37. Diluted blood was density-centrifuged over Hypaque 1077 or Ficoll-Paque to isolate peripheral blood mononuclear cells. Genomic DNA was obtained from unsorted mononuclear cells using either Qiagen column purification or a centrifugation-based method.

Overall study outcomes, separate from this receptor: Fewer deletions and N-nucleotide insertions were reportedly observed in CVID TCRbeta sequences, and highly modified clones with 13 or more V deletions were reportedly absent from CVID TCRbeta sequences. Fewer TCRbeta clones were shared among CVID subjects than among healthy controls (p < 0.0001). Although equal DNA input was used, an average of approximately 82,000 unique sequences per sample was obtained for controls, compared with around 30,000 for CVID samples. Compared with healthy controls, CVID subjects showed increased TCRbeta clonality (t-test p = 0.018), a feature most characteristic of about a third of subjects. According to the authors, figuring out what caused the increased clonality in CVID would require sequencing the repertoires of T cell subpopulations. Patient heterogeneity within the CVID cohort put limits on correlating repertoire features with clinical complications.

This TCR derives from a person aged 18 to 70 in good health. Sequencing was carried out using peripheral blood mononuclear cells. Rearrangement joined TRBV6-1 to TRBJ1-2; 9 bases in the junction line up with TRBD1. The DNA read from the CDR3 is TGTGCCAGCCGTGAGGGGACAGGGTCCGGGATGGGAGGC. The resulting protein is CASREGTGSGMGG. The CDR3 in full is CASREGTGSGMGGYTF.